The rows below give T cell receptor beta chains drawn from one sample of a study of tumour-infiltrating T cells in Burkitt lymphoma. Method: immunoSEQ multiplex PCR; TCRdb's copy keeps in-frame clones and lacks some. This table has about a thousand clones, about 13% appearing once. The sequencing input was tumor tissue. The receptor set was obtained from a human donor with diffuse large B-cell lymphoma. Both conserved end residues are part of each CDR3. The D gene is left open where the match is weak. Not all rows give a size; the values are once, few, many and, for expanded clones, a class.

>TRBD2|TRBJ2-1|TRBV5-4|15|-
TGTGCCAGCACCTGGGGGACTAGCGGCTACAATGAGCAGTTCTTC
CASTWGTSGYNEQFF
>-|TRBJ1-6|TRBV30|13|-
TGTGCCTGGAGTGTCCCCTTTGCCTCACCCCTCCACTTT
CAWSVPFASPLHF
>-|TRBJ1-1|TRBV5-8|12|few
TGTGCCAGCAGCTTGAGGACAGCTGGAGCTTTCTTT
CASSLRTAGAFF
>TRBD1|TRBJ2-5|TRBV2|11|-
TGTGCCAGCGACAGGGAGGAGACCCAGTACTTC
CASDREETQYF
>TRBD2|TRBJ2-1|TRBV9|17|-
TGTGCCAGCAGCCATCCGCAGGCTAGCGGGAGTAGGGGTGAGCAGTTCTTC
CASSHPQASGSRGEQFF
>-|TRBJ1-3|TRBV5-1|13|few
TGCGCCAGCAGCGGGACGGCTGGAAACACCATATATTTT
CASSGTAGNTIYF
>-|TRBJ2-7|TRBV28|11|few
TGTGCCACGCAAGGGGACCACGAGCAGTACTTC
CATQGDHEQYF
>-|TRBJ2-1|TRBV5-3|14|few
TGTGCCAGAAGCTCCGACGGACTATACAATGAGCAGTTCTTC
CARSSDGLYNEQFF
>-|TRBJ2-7|TRBV28|13|few
TGTACCAGCAGTTTAACAGCAGCCTACGAGCAGTACTTC
CTSSLTAAYEQYF
>TRBD2|TRBJ2-3|TRBV7-9|17|once
TGTGCCAGCAGCTTAGCGCGGCGAGCGGGGCTCACAGATACGCAGTATTTT
CASSLARRAGLTDTQYF
>TRBD2|TRBJ2-7|TRBV9|15|few
TGTGCCAGCAGCGTAGCGGGACTAGCGGGAGCCGAGCAGTACTTC
CASSVAGLAGAEQYF
>-|TRBJ1-1|TRBV20-1|11|few
TGCAGTGCTCGAGTGAACACTGAAGCTTTCTTT
CSARVNTEAFF
>TRBD2|TRBJ2-7|TRBV19|16|-
TGTGCCAGTAGTACGTCGAGCGGGAGGGCCTTCTACGAGCAGTACTTC
CASSTSSGRAFYEQYF
>TRBD1|TRBJ2-7|TRBV27|13|few
TGTGCCAGCAGTCCAGGGACAGCCTACGAGCAGTACTTC
CASSPGTAYEQYF
>-|TRBJ1-1|TRBV2|14|-
TGTGCCAGCAGTGTGGCAGGGGCTCTGGCTGAAGCTTTCTTT
CASSVAGALAEAFF
>TRBD2|TRBJ2-3|TRBV5-1|15|-
TGCGCCAGCAGCACCGGGACTAGCGGATGGGATACGCAGTATTTT
CASSTGTSGWDTQYF
>-|TRBJ1-4|TRBV30|13|few
TGTGCCTGGACAGGGTTTACTAATGAAAAACTGTTTTTT
CAWTGFTNEKLFF
>-|TRBJ1-1|TRBV14|16|-
TGTGCCAGCAGCCAAGAAGGGCCGCTTATGAACACTGAAGCTTTCTTT
CASSQEGPLMNTEAFF
>-|TRBJ1-5|TRBV27|17|few
TGTGCCAGTAGTTTATTGGGACGAGGATTGCGGGGGCAGCCCCAGCATTTT
CASSLLGRGLRGQPQHF
>-|TRBJ2-5|TRBV5-1|15|few
TGCGCCAGCAGCTTGGTGGCAGGGCACCAAGAGACCCAGTACTTC
CASSLVAGHQETQYF
>-|TRBJ2-6|TRBV6-1|15|-
TGTGCCAGCAGTGAACCGGGGTCTGGGGCCAACGTCCTGACTTTC
CASSEPGSGANVLTF
>-|TRBJ2-1|TRBV4-2|11|large
TGTGCCAGCAGCCGAGGTCTGGAGCAGTTCTTC
CASSRGLEQFF
>-|TRBJ2-1|TRBV27|16|few
TGTGCCAGCAGGAAATCGGGACCAAACGTCTACAATGAGCAGTTCTTC
CASRKSGPNVYNEQFF
>-|TRBJ1-4|TRBV30|17|hyperexpanded
TGTGCCTGGAGAGCCGGGACTTTGTCCGTAACTAATGAAAAACTGTTTTTT
CAWRAGTLSVTNEKLFF
>-|TRBJ2-7|TRBV5-1|15|few
TGCGCCAGCAGCTTGGAGGCAGGGGGGTCCTACGAGCAGTACTTC
CASSLEAGGSYEQYF
>-|TRBJ1-5|TRBV28|11|few
TGTGCCAGCAGGGGGTCCAGGGCCCAGCATTTT
CASRGSRAQHF
>-|TRBJ2-7|TRBV7-9|13|-
TGTGCCAGCAGCTTAGGGGCCCACGCGGAGCAGTACTTC
CASSLGAHAEQYF
>TRBD1|TRBJ1-1|TRBV11-2|14|-
TGTGCCAGCAGCTTGACAGGGTCGAACACTGAAGCTTTCTTT
CASSLTGSNTEAFF
>-|TRBJ2-7|TRBV6-6|11|-
TGTGCCAGCAAAGGGGCGCGGGAGCAGTACTTC
CASKGAREQYF
>-|TRBJ2-6|TRBV12-1|16|-
TGTGCCAGCAGCAGTAGACCTGTAAGTCGGGCCAACGTCCTGACTTTC
CASSSRPVSRANVLTF
>-|TRBJ2-5|TRBV14|12|few
TGTGCCAGCAGCCGTAACCAAAAGACCCAGTACTTC
CASSRNQKTQYF
>TRBD2|TRBJ2-2|TRBV10-3|15|-
TGTGCCATCAGCCTGGGACTAGCGGGAACCGGGGAGCTGTTTTTT
CAISLGLAGTGELFF
>TRBD1|TRBJ1-4|TRBV27|19|-
TGTGCCAGCGGTTATCGTGGGGGACAGGGGTCACCAACTAATGAAAAACTGTTTTTT
CASGYRGGQGSPTNEKLFF
>-|TRBJ1-5|TRBV27|14|-
TGTGCCAGCAGTTTGGAACCGAGCAATCAGCCCCAGCATTTT
CASSLEPSNQPQHF
>-|TRBJ2-7|TRBV28|15|few
TGTGCCAGCAGTTCGGGCCAGACCTGGTCCTACGAGCAGTACTTC
CASSSGQTWSYEQYF